This T cell receptor beta chain comes out of a study of cytomegalovirus exposure and HLA in healthy donors. Turning to the study itself: The approximately 120 validation repertoires, a later analysis reported, used the same platform as the roughly 710 first-cohort repertoires.

There are 13 residues in the CDR3. Per the germline V gene, CDR1 is SGHTA and CDR2 is FQGTGA. V was trimmed by 0 bases and J by 4 bases, leaving 6 bases between them. Overall study findings and caveats: Cytomegalovirus-associated TCR beta chains were listed, numbering 150 to 200. In vitro assays verified that three CMV-associated chains recognized CMV antigens specifically.

Using immunoSEQ multiplex PCR, the repertoire was profiled, and TCRdb retains in-frame clones only, with some absent. The sample has 130,000 to 150,000 clones, approximately 85% seen once. For this clone: Antigen unknown.

This sequence joins TRBV7-3 and TRBJ1-1; a weak D match, TRBD1 (6 bases). Sequenced input: PBMCs. The clonotype comes from a woman younger than 45 in good health and CMV-seronegative. Here the CDR3 DNA reads TGTGCCAGCAGCTTAACAGGGGGCACTGAAGCTTTCTTT. This codes for CASSLTGGTEAFF.